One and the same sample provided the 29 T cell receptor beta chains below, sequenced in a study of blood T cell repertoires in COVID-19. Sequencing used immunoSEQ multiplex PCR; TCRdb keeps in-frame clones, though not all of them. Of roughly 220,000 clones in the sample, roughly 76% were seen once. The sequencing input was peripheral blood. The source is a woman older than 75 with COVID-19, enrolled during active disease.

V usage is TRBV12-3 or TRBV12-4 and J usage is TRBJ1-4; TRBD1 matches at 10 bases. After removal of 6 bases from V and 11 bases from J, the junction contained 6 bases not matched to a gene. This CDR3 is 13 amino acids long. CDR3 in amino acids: CASSGTGVGKLFF. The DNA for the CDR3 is TGTGCCAGCAGCGGGACAGGGGTGGGGAAACTGTTTTTT.

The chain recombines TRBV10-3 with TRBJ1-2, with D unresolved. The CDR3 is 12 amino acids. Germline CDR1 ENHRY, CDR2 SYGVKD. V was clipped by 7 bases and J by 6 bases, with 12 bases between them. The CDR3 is CAIMGNGDGYTF. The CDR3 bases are TGTGCCATCATGGGAAACGGGGATGGCTACACCTTC.

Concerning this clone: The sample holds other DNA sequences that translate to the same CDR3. CDR3 coding DNA: TGCGCCAGCAGCTTCACAGGGCAAGAGACCCAGTACTTC. Translated, it gives CASSFTGQETQYF. The J gene is TRBJ2-5, the V gene TRBV5-1; possible D gene TRBD1, 6 bases. The CDR3 spans 13 residues. Germline assignment: CDR1 SGHRS and CDR2 YFSETQ. Trimming cost V 2 bases and J 2 bases, with 7 bases left between them.

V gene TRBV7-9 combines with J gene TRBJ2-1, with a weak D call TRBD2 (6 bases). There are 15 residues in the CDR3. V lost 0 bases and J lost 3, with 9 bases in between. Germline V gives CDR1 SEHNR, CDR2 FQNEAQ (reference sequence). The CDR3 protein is CASSLAGGNYNEQFF. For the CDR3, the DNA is TGTGCCAGCAGCTTAGCGGGGGGTAACTACAATGAGCAGTTCTTC.

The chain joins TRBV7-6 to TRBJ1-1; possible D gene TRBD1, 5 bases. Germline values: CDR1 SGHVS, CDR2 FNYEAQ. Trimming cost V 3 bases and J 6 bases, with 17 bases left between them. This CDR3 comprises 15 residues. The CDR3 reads CASSLALSGESEAFF. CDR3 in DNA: TGTGCCAGCAGCTTGGCTCTGTCGGGGGAATCTGAAGCTTTCTTT.

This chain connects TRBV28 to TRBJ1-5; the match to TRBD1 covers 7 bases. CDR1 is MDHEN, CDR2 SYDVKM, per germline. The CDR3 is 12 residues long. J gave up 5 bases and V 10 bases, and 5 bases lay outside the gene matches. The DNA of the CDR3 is TGTGCCATTACAGGGGCACATCAGCCCCAGCATTTT. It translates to CAITGAHQPQHF. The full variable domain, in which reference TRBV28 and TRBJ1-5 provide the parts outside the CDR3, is DVKVTQSSRYLVKRTGEKVFLECVQDMDHENMFWYRQDPGLGLRLIYFSYDVKMKEKGDIPEGYSVSREKKERFSLILESASTNQTSMYLCAITGAHQPQHFGDGTRLSIL.

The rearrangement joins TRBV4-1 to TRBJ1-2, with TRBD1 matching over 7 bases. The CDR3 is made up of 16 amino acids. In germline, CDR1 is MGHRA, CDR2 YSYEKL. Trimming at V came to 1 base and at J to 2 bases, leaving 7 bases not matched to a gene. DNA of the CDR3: TGCGCCAGCAGCCAAGGGAAGGGACAGCCAAACTATGGCTACACCTTC. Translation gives CASSQGKGQPNYGYTF.

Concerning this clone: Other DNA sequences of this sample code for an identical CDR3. The CDR3 here is CASSLGQFNQPQHF. CDR3 sequence (DNA): TGTGCCAGCAGTTTAGGGCAGTTCAATCAGCCCCAGCATTTT. The chain joins TRBV28 to TRBJ1-5, with D hard to call. V was shortened by 2 bases and J by 3 bases, with 8 bases between the two germline ends. Germline V gene sequence: CDR1 MDHEN, CDR2 SYDVKM. The CDR3 covers 14 residues.

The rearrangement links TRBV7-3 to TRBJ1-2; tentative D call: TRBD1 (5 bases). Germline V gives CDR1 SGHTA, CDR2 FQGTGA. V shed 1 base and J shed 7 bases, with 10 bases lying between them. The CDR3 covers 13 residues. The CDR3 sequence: CASSLSAGGGYTF. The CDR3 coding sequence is TGTGCCAGCAGCTTAAGTGCCGGGGGTGGCTACACCTTC.

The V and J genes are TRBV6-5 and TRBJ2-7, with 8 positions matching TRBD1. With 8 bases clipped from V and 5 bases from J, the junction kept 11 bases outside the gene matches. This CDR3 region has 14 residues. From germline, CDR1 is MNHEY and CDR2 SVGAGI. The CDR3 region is CASSWTGKANEQYF. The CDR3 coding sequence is TGTGCCAGCTCTTGGACAGGGAAGGCCAACGAGCAGTACTTC.

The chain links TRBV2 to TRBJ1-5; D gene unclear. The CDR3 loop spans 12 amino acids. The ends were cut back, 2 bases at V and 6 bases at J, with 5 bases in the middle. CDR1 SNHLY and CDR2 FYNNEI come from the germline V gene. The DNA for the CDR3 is TGTGCCAGCAGTGAACGTCTTCAGCCCCAGCATTTT. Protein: CASSERLQPQHF.

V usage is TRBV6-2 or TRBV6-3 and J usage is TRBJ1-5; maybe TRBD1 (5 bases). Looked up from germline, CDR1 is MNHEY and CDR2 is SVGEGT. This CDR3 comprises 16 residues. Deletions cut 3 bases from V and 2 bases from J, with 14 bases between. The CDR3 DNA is TGTGCCAGCAGTTATCCCCCCAGGGTTGGCAATCAGCCCCAGCATTTT. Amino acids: CASSYPPRVGNQPQHF.

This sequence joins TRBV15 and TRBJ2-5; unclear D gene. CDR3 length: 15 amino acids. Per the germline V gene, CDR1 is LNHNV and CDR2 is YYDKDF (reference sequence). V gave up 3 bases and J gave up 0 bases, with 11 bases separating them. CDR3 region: CATSRGTVHQETQYF. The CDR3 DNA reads TGTGCCACCAGCAGGGGTACAGTCCACCAAGAGACCCAGTACTTC.

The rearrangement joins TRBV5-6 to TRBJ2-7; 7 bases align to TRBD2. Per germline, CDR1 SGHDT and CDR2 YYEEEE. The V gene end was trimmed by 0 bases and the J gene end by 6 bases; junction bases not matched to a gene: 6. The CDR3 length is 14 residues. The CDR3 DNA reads TGTGCCAGCAGCTTGGGGGGATGGGAGGGCGAGCAGTACTTC. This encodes CASSLGGWEGEQYF.

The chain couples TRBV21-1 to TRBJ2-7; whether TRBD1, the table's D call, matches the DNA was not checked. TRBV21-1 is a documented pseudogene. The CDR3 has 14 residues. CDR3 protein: CASRGQPLDYEQYF. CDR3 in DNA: TGTGCCAGCAGAGGACAGCCCTTGGACTACGAGCAGTACTTC.

The CDR3 nucleotides are TGTGCCAGCAGCTTGACAGGCACAGATACGCAGTATTTT. It translates to CASSLTGTDTQYF. J is TRBJ2-3 and V is TRBV5-6; D not certain. Germline values: CDR1 SGHDT, CDR2 YYEEEE. The CDR3 loop spans 13 amino acids. Deletions cut 1 base from V and 1 base from J, with 4 bases between.

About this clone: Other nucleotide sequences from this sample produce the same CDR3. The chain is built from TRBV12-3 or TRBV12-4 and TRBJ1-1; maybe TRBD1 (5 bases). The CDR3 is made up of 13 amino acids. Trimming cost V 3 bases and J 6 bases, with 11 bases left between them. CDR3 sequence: CASSFGGSAEAFF. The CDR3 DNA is TGTGCCAGCAGTTTCGGGGGTTCCGCTGAAGCTTTCTTT.

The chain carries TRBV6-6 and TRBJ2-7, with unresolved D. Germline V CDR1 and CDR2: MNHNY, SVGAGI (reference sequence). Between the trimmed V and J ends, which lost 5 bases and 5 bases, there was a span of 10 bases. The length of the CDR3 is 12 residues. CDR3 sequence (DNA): TGTGCCAGCAGTCCCAGTTATCACGAGCAGTACTTC. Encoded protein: CASSPSYHEQYF.

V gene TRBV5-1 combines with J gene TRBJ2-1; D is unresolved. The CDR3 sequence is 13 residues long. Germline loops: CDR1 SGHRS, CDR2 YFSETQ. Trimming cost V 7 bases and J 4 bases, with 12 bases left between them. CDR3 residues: CASGLAGYNEQFF. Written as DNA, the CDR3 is TGCGCCAGCGGGTTAGCCGGGTACAATGAGCAGTTCTTC.

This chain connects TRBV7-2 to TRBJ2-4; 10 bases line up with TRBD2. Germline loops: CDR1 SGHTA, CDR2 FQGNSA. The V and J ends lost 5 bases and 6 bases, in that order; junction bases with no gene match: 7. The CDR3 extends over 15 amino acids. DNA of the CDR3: TGTGCCAGCAGCCTAGATCGGACTAGCGGAAACATTCAGTACTTC. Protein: CASSLDRTSGNIQYF.

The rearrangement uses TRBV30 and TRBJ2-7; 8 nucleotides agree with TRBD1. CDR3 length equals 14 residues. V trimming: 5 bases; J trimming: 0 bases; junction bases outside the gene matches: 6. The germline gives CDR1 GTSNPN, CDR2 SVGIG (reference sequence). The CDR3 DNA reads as TGTGCCTGGCAAGGACAGGGAAGCTCCTACGAGCAGTACTTC. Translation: CAWQGQGSSYEQYF.

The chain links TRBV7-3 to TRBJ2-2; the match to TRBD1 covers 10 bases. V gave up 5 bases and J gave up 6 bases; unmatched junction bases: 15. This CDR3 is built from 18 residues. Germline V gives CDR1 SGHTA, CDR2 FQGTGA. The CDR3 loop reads CASSLGLGTGEWAGELFF. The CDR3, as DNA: TGTGCCAGCAGCCTAGGACTCGGGACAGGGGAGTGGGCCGGGGAGCTGTTTTTT.

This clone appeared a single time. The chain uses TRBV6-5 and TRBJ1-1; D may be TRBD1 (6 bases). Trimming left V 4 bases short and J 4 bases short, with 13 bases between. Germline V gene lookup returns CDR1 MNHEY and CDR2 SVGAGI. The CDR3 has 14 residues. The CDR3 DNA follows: TGTGCCAGCAGTTCCGGACAGCAGGGCACTGAAGCTTTCTTT. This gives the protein CASSSGQQGTEAFF.

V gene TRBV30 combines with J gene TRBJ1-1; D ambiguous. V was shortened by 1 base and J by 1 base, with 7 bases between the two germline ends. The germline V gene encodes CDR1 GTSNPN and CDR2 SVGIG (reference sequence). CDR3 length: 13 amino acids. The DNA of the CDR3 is TGTGCCTGGAGTGCCTCCAGGAACACTGAAGCTTTCTTT. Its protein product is CAWSASRNTEAFF.

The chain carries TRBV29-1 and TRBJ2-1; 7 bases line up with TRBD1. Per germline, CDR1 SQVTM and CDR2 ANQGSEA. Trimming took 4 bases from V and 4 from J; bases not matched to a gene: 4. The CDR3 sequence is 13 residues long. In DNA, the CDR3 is TGCAGCGTTGGACAGGGTCTGTACAATGAGCAGTTCTTC. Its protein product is CSVGQGLYNEQFF.

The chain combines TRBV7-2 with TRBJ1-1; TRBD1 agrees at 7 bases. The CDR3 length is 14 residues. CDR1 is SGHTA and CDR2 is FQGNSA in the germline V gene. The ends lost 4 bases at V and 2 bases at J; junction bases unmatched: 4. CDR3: CASSSGQTNTEAFF. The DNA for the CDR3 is TGTGCCAGCAGCTCGGGACAGACTAACACTGAAGCTTTCTTT.

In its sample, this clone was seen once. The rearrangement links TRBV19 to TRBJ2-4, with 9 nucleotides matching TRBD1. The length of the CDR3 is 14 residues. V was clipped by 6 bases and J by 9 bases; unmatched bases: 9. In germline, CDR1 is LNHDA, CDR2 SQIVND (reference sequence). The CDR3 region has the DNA TGTGCCAGTAGGCTCGGGGGGACAGGGACCATTCAGTACTTC. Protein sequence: CASRLGGTGTIQYF. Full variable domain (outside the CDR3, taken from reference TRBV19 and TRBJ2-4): DGGITQSPKYLFRKEGQNVTLSCEQNLNHDAMYWYRQDPGQGLRLIYYSQIVNDFQKGDIAEGYSVSREKKESFPLTVTSAQKNPTAFYLCASRLGGTGTIQYFGAGTRLSVL.

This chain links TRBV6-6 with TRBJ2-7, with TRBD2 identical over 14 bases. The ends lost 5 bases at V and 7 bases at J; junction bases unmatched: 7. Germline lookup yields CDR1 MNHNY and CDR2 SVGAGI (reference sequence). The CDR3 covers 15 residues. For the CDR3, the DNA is TGTGCCAGCAGTGGCCGACTAGCGGGAGGGGTGGAGCAGTACTTC. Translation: CASSGRLAGGVEQYF.

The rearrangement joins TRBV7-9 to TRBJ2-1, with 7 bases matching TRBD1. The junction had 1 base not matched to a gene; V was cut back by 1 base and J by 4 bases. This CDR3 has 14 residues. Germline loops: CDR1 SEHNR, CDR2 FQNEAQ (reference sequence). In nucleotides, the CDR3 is TGTGCCAGCAGCTTAGGGGGACAGTACAATGAGCAGTTCTTC. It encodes CASSLGGQYNEQFF.